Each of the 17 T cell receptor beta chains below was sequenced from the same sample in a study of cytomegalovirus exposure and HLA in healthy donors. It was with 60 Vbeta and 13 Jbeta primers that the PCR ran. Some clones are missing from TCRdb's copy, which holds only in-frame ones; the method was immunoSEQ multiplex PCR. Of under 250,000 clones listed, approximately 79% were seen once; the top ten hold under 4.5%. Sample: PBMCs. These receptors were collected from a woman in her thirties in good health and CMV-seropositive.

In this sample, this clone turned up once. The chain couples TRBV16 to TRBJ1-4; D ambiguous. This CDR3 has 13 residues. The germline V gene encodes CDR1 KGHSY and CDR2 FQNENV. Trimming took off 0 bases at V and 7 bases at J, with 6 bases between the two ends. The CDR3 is CASSQSEGEKLFF. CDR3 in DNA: TGTGCCAGCAGCCAATCAGAGGGTGAAAAACTGTTTTTT. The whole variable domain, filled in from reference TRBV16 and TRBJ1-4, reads GEEVAQTPKHLVRGEGQKAKLYCAPIKGHSYVFWYQQVLKNEFKFLISFQNENVFDETGMPKERFSAKCLPNSPCSLEIQATKLEDSAVYFCASSQSEGEKLFFGSGTQLSVL.

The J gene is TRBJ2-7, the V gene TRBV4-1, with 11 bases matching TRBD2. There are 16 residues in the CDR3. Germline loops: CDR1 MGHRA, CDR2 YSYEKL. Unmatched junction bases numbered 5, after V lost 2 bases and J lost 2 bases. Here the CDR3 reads CASSQMASGRPYEQYF. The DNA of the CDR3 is TGCGCCAGCAGCCAAATGGCTAGCGGGAGGCCCTACGAGCAGTACTTC.

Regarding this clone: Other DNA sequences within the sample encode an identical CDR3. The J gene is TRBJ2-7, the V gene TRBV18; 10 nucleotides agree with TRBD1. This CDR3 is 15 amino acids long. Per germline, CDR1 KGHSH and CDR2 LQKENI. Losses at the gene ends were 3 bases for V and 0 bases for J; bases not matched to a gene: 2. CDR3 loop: CASSPGQGSSYEQYF. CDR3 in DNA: TGTGCCAGCTCACCGGGACAGGGGAGCTCCTACGAGCAGTACTTC.

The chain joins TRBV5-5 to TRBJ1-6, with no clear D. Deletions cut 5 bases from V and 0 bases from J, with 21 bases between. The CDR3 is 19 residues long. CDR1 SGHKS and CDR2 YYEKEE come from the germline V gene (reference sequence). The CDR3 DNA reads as TGTGCCAGCAGAGACGGCCGAGGTCCCTCGAGCTCCTATAATTCACCCCTCCACTTT. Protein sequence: CASRDGRGPSSSYNSPLHF.

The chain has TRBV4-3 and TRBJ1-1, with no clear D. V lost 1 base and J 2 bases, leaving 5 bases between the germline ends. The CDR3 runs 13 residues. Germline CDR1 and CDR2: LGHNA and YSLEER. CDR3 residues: CASSQGANTEAFF. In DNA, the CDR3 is TGCGCCAGCAGCCAAGGGGCCAACACTGAAGCTTTCTTT.

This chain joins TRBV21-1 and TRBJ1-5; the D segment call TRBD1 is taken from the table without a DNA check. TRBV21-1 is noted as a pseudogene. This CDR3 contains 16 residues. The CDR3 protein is CASTQGDSYSNQPQHF. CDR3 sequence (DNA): TGTGCCAGCACCCAGGGGGACAGTTATAGCAATCAGCCCCAGCATTTT.

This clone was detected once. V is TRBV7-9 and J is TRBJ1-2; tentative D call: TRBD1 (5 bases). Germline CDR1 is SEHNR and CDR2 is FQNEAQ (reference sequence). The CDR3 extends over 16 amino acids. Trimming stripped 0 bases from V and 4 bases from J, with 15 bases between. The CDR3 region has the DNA TGTGCCAGCAGCTTAGCGAGGACCCTCGGGGGCTATGGCTACACCTTC. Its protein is CASSLARTLGGYGYTF. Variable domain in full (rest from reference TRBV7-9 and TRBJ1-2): DTGVSQNPRHKITKRGQNVTFRCDPISEHNRLYWYRQTLGQGPEFLTYFQNEAQLEKSRLLSDRFSAERPKGSFSTLEIQRTEQGDSAMYLCASSLARTLGGYGYTFGSGTRLTVV.

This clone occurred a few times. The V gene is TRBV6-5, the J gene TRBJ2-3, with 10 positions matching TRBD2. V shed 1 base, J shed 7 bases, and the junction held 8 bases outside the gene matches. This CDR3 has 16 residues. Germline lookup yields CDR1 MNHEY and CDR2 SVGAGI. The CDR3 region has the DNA TGTGCCAGCAGTTACTTCAGCGGGGGGGCCTTCAATACGCAGTATTTT. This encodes CASSYFSGGAFNTQYF.

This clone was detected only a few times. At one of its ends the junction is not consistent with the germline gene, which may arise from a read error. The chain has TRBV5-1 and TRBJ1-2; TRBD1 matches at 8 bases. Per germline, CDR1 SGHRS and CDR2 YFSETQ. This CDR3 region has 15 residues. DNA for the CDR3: TGCGGCAGCAGGGGACAGGCCCTCGGAGACTATGGCTACACCTTC. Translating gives CGSRGQALGDYGYTF.

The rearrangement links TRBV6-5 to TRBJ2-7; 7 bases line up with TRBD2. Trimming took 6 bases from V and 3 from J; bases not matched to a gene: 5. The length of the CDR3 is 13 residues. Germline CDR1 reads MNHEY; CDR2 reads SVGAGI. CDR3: CASRLGGFYEQYF. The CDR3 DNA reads TGTGCCAGCAGATTGGGGGGGTTCTACGAGCAGTACTTC.

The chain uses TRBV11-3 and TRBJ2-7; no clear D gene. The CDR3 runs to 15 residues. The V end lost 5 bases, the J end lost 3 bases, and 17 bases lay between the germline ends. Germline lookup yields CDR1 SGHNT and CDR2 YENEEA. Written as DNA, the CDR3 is TGTGCCAGCAGCCCGCGTTCCGCAGCGCTCTACGAGCAGTACTTC. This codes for CASSPRSAALYEQYF. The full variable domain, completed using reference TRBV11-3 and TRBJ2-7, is EAGVVQSPRYKIIEKKQPVAFWCNPISGHNTLYWYLQNLGQGPELLIRYENEEAVDDSQLPKDRFSAERLKGVDSTLKIQPAELGDSAVYLCASSPRSAALYEQYFGPGTRLTVT.

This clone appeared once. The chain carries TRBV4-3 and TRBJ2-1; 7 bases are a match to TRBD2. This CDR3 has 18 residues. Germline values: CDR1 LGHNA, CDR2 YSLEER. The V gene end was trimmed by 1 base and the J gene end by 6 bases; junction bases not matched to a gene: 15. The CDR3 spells CASSQGVREREPVNEQFF. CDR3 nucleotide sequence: TGCGCCAGCAGCCAAGGGGTTCGTGAGCGGGAACCGGTCAATGAGCAGTTCTTC.

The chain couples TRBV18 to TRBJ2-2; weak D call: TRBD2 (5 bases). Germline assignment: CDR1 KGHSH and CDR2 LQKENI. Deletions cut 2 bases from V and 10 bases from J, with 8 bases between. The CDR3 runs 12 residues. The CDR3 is CASSPTREELFF. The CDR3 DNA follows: TGTGCCAGCTCACCAACTCGGGAGGAGCTGTTTTTT.

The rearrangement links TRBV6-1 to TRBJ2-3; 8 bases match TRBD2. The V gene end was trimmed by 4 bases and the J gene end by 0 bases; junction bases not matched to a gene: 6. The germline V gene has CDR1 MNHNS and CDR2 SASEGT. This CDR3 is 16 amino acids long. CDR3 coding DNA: TGTGCCAGCAGTGGAACTAGCGGTCTTAGCACAGATACGCAGTATTTT. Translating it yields CASSGTSGLSTDTQYF.

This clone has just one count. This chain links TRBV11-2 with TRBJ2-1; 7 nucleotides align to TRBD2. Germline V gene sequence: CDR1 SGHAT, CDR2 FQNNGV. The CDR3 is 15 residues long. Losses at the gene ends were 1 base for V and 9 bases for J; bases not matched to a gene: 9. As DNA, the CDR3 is TGTGCCAGCAGCTTAGTCTCGGGTGCGGGAGTTGAGCAGTTCTTC. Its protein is CASSLVSGAGVEQFF.

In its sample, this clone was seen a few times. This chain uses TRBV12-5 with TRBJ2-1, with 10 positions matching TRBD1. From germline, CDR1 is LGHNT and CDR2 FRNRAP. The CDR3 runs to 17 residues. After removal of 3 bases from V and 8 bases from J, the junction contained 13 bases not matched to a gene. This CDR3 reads CASGFLALTGGVDEQFF. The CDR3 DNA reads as TGTGCTAGTGGTTTTCTCGCCCTGACAGGGGGCGTAGATGAGCAGTTCTTC.

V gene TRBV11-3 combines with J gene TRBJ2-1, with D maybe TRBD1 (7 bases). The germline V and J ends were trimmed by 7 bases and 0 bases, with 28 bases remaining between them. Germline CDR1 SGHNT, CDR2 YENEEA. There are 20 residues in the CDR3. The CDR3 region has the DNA TGTGCCAGCACCTCCCGTGGGGCGGGACAGACGTCGAGCTCCTACAATGAGCAGTTCTTC. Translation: CASTSRGAGQTSSSYNEQFF.